The entry below describes one TCR beta chain. Other DNA sequences from this sample encode an identical CDR3 as well. This entry belongs to a study of blood T cell repertoires in COVID-19. About the research overall: Samples representing acute and convalescent COVID-19 were sourced from the United States, Italy and Spain. Sample material is recorded as cDNA or gDNA derived from T cells, B-cell-depleted T cells, or PBMCs.

Seattle-derived patients entered the study during active infection and were followed longitudinally. Original handling: Estimated nucleated cell counts came from reference gene primer amplification. Data came from immunoSEQ multiplex PCR; TCRdb stores just in-frame clones and leaves some out. V, J and clone size are taken as reported in that table, and D and trimming were inferred from the DNA itself. The sample yields hundreds of thousands of clones, about 88% seen once. CDR3 size: 15 residues. Germline V CDR1 and CDR2: SGHRS, YFSETQ. The V gene lost 0 bases and the J gene lost 3 bases, with 12 bases spanning the gap.

The receptor comes from a woman aged 70-85 years with COVID-19, enrolled during active disease. The J gene is TRBJ1-1, the V gene TRBV5-1, with a weak D call TRBD1 (5 bases). The specimen sequenced was peripheral blood. The CDR3 sequence is CASSLAGGGDTEAFF. In DNA form, the CDR3 reads TGCGCCAGCAGCTTGGCCGGGGGAGGAGACACTGAAGCTTTCTTT.